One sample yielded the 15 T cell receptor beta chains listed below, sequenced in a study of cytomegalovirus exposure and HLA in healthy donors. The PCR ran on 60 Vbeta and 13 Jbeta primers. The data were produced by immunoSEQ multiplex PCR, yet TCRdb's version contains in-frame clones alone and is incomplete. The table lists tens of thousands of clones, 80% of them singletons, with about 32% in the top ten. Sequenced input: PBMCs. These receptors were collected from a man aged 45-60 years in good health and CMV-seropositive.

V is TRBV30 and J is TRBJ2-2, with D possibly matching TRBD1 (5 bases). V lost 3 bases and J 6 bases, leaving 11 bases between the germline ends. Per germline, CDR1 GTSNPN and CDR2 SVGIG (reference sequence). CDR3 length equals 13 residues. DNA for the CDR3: TGTGCCTGGAGAGGGGTTTTGTCCGGGGAGCTGTTTTTT. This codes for CAWRGVLSGELFF.

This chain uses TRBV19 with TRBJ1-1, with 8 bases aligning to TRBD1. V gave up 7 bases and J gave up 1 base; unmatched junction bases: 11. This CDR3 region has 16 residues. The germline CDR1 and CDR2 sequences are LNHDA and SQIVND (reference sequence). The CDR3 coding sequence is TGTGCCAGTAAGGACCCACCCGGGACAGGGAACACTGAAGCTTTCTTT. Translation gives CASKDPPGTGNTEAFF. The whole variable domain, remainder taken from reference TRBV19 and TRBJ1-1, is DGGITQSPKYLFRKEGQNVTLSCEQNLNHDAMYWYRQDPGQGLRLIYYSQIVNDFQKGDIAEGYSVSREKKESFPLTVTSAQKNPTAFYLCASKDPPGTGNTEAFFGQGTRLTVV.

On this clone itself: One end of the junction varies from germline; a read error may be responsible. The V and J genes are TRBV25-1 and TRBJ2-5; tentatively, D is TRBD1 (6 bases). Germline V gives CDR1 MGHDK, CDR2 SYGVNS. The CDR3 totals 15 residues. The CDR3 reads CVSSERAGAVETQYF. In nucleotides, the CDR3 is TGTGTCAGCAGTGAACGGGCAGGGGCGGTAGAGACCCAGTACTTC.

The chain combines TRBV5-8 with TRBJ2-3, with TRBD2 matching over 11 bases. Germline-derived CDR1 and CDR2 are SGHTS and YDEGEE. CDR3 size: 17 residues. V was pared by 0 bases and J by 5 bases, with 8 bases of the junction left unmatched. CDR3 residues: CASSLAVSGRARDTQYF. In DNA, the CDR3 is TGTGCCAGCAGCTTGGCCGTTAGCGGGAGGGCCCGAGATACGCAGTATTTT.

The DNA of the CDR3 is TGCGCCAGCAGCCAGGGACTAGCGGGAGATACGCAGTATTTT. This gives the protein CASSQGLAGDTQYF. This chain joins TRBV5-1 and TRBJ2-3; 12 bases map to TRBD2. This CDR3 is 14 amino acids long. Trimming cost V 4 bases and J 5 bases; bases outside gene matches: 2. Germline V gene sequence: CDR1 SGHRS, CDR2 YFSETQ. Full variable domain (missing parts from reference TRBV5-1 and TRBJ2-3): KAGVTQTPRYLIKTRGQQVTLSCSPISGHRSVSWYQQTPGQGLQFLFEYFSETQRNKGNFPGRFSGRQFSNSRSEMNVSTLELGDSALYLCASSQGLAGDTQYFGPGTRLTVL.

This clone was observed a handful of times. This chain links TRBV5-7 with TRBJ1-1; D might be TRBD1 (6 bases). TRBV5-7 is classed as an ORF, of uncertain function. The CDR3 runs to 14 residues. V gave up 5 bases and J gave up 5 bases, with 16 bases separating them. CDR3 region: CASRNNPTGTEAFF. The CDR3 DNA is TGTGCCAGCAGAAACAACCCGACAGGAACTGAAGCTTTCTTT.

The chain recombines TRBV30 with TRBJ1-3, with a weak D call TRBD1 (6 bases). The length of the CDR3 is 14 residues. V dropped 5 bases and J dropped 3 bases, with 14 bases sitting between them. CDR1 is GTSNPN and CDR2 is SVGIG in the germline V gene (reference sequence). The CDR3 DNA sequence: TGTGCCTGGTCCGGGGGGGCCTATGGAAACACCATATATTTT. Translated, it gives CAWSGGAYGNTIYF.

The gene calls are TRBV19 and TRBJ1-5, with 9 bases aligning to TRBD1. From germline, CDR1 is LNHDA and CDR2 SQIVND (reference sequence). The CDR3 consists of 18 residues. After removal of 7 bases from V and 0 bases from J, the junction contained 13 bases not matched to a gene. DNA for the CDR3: TGTGCCAGTACTCAAAGGACAGGGGCAAGATATAGCAATCAGCCCCAGCATTTT. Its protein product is CASTQRTGARYSNQPQHF. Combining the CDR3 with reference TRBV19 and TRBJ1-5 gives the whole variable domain DGGITQSPKYLFRKEGQNVTLSCEQNLNHDAMYWYRQDPGQGLRLIYYSQIVNDFQKGDIAEGYSVSREKKESFPLTVTSAQKNPTAFYLCASTQRTGARYSNQPQHFGDGTRLSIL.

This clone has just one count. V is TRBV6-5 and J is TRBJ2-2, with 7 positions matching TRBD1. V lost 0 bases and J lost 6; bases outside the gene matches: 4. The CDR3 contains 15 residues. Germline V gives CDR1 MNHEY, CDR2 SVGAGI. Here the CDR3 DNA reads TGTGCCAGCAGTTACTCTTGGGACAGAGCCGGGGAGCTGTTTTTT. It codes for CASSYSWDRAGELFF.

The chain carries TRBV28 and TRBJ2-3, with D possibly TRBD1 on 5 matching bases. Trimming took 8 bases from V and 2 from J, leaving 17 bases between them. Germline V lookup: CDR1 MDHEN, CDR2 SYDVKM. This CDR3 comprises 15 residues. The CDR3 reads CASGPSSRDTDTQYF. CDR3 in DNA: TGTGCCAGCGGCCCGTCGAGCAGGGACACAGATACGCAGTATTTT.

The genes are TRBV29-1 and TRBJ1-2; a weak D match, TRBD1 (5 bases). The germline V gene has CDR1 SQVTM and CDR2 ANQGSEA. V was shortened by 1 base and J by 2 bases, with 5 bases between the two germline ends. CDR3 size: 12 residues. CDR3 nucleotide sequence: TGCAGCGTTGAAGCAGGGAACTATGGCTACACCTTC. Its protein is CSVEAGNYGYTF.

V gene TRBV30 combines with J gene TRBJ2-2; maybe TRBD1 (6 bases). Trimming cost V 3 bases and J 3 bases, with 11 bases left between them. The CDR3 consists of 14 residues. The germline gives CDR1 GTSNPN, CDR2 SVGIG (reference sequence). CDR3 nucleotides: TGTGCCTGGAGCCTCGACAGGCACACCGGGGAGCTGTTTTTT. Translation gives CAWSLDRHTGELFF.

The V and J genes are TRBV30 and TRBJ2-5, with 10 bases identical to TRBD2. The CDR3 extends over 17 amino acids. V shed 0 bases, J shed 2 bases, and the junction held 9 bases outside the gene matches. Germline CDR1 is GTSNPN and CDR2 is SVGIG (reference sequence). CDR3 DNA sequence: TGTGCCTGGAGTGTAGGTCTAGCGGGAGTGGCGCAAGAGACCCAGTACTTC. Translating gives CAWSVGLAGVAQETQYF.

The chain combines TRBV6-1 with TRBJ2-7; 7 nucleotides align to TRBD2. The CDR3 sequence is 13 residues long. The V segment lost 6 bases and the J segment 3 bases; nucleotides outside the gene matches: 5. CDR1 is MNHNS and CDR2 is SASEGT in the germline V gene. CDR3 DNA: TGTGCCAGCAGCCCCGGGACTAACTACGAGCAGTACTTC. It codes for CASSPGTNYEQYF.

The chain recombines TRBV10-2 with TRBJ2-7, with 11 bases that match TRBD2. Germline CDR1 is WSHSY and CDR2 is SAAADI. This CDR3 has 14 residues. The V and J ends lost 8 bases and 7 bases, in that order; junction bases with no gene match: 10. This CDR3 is CASGTSGSLGEQYF. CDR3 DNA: TGCGCCAGCGGGACTAGCGGATCCCTGGGGGAGCAGTACTTC.